The clone carrying this T cell receptor beta chain was recorded once. Its antigen remains unidentified. This entry comes from a study of memory CD4+ T cells and cytomegalovirus serostatus. Study-level points and caveats: CD4+ memory repertoires contained about 40% of the roughly 160 reported CMV TCRbeta sequences.

The sort gate was single viable CD3+CD4+CD8-CD45RO+ cells for memory CD4+ T cells. The CDR3 consists of 15 residues. V was pared by 8 bases and J by 8 bases, with 22 bases between. CDR1 is MNHEY, CDR2 SMNVEV, per germline (reference sequence). Method: immunoSEQ multiplex PCR; TCRdb's copy keeps in-frame clones and lacks some. The sample carries 35,000 to 55,000 clones, approximately 78% recorded once. The sample comprised memory CD4+ T cells from blood. This TCR derives from an adult in good health and CMV-seronegative. The V and J genes are TRBV27 and TRBJ2-1; perhaps D is TRBD1 or TRBD2 (6 bases each). The CDR3, as DNA: TGTGCCAGCCAAGATCACGGGGGCCCTAAGGATGAGCAGTTCTTC. This sequence encodes CASQDHGGPKDEQFF.